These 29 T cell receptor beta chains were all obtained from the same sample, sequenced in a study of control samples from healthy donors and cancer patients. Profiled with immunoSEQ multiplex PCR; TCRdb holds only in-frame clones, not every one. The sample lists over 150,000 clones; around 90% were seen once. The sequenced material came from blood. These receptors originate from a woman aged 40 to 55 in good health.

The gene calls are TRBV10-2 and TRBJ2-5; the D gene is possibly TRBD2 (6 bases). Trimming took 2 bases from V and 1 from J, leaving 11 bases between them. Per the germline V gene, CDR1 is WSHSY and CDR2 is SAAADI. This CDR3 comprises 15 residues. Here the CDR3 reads CASSEPGGSQETQYF. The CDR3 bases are TGCGCCAGCAGTGAGCCAGGAGGGAGCCAAGAGACCCAGTACTTC.

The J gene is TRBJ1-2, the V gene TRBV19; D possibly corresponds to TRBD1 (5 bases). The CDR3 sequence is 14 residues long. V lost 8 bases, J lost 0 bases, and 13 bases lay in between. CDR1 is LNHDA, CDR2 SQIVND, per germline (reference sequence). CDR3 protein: CASGDPGANYGYTF. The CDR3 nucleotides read TGTGCCAGTGGCGATCCGGGGGCTAACTATGGCTACACCTTC. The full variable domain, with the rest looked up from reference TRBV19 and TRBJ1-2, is DGGITQSPKYLFRKEGQNVTLSCEQNLNHDAMYWYRQDPGQGLRLIYYSQIVNDFQKGDIAEGYSVSREKKESFPLTVTSAQKNPTAFYLCASGDPGANYGYTFGSGTRLTVV.

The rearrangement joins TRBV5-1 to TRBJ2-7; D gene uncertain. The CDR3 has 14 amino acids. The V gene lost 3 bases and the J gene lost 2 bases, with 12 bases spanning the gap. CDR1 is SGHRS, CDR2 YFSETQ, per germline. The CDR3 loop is CASSSAGSPYEQYF. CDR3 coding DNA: TGCGCCAGCAGCTCCGCAGGTTCCCCCTACGAGCAGTACTTC. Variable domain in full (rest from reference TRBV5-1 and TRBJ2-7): KAGVTQTPRYLIKTRGQQVTLSCSPISGHRSVSWYQQTPGQGLQFLFEYFSETQRNKGNFPGRFSGRQFSNSRSEMNVSTLELGDSALYLCASSSAGSPYEQYFGPGTRLTVT.

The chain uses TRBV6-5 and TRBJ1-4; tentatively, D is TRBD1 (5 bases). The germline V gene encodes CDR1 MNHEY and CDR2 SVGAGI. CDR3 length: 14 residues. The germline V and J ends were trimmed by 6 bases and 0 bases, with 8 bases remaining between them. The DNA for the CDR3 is TGTGCCAGCAGGGAGGGACCAACTAATGAAAAACTGTTTTTT. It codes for CASREGPTNEKLFF.

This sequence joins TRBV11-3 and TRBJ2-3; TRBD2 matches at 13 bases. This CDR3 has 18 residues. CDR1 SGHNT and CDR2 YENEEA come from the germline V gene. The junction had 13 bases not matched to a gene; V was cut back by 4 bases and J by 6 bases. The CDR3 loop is CASSSTSGGARSMDTQYF. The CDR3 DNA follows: TGTGCCAGCAGCTCAACTAGCGGGGGGGCTCGTTCGATGGATACGCAGTATTTT.

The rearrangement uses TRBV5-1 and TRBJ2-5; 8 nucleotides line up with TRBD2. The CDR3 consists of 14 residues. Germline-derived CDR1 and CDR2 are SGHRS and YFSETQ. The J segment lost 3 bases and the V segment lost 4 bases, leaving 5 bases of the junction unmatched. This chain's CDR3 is CASSPGGAEETQYF. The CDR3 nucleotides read TGCGCCAGCAGCCCGGGGGGGGCCGAAGAGACCCAGTACTTC.

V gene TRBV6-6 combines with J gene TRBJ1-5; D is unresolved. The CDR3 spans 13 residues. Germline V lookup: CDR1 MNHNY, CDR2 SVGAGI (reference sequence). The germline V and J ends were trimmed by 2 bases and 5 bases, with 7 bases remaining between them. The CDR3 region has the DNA TGTGCCAGCAGTTACCTTACGGATCAGCCCCAGCATTTT. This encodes CASSYLTDQPQHF.

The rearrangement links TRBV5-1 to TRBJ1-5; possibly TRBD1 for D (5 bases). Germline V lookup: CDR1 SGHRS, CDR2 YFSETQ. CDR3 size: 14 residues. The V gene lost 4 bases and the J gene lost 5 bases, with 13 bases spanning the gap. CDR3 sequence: CASSEEGNDQPQHF. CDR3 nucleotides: TGCGCCAGCAGCGAGGAGGGGAATGATCAGCCCCAGCATTTT.

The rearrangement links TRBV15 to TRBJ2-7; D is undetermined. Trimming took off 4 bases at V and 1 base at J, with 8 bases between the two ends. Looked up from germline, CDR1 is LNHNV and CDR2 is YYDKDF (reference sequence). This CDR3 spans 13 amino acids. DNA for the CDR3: TGTGCCACCAGCAAAGATAAATCCTACGAGCAGTACTTC. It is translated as CATSKDKSYEQYF.

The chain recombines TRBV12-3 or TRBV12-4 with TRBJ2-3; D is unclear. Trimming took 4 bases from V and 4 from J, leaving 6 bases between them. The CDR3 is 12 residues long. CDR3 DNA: TGTGCCAGCAGTTCACTCCCAGATACGCAGTATTTT. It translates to CASSSLPDTQYF.

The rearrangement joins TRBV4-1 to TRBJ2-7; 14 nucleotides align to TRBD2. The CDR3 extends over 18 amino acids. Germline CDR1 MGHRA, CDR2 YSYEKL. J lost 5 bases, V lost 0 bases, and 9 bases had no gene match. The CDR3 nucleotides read TGCGCCAGCAGCCAAGAGCCCGGGGGACTAGCGGGGGCCAACGAGCAGTACTTC. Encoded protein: CASSQEPGGLAGANEQYF.

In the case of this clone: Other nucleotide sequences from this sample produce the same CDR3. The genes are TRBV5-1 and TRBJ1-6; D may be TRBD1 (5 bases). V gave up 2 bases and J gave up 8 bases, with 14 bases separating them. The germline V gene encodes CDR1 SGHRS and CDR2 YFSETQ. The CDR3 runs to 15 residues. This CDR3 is CASSFSGGWDSPLHF. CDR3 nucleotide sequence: TGCGCCAGCAGCTTTTCGGGGGGTTGGGATTCACCCCTCCACTTT.

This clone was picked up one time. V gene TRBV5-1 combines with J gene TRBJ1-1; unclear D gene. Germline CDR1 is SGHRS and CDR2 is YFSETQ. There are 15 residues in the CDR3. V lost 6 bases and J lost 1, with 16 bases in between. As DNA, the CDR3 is TGCGCCAGCACCCCCGGGCCGTTGGGGAACACTGAAGCTTTCTTT. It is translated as CASTPGPLGNTEAFF.

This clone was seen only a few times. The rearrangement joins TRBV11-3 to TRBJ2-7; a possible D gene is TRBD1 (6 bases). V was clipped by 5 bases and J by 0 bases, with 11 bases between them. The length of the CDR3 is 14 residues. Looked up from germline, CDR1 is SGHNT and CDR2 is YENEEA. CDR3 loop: CASSMGHSSYEQYF. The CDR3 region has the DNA TGTGCCAGCAGCATGGGACACAGCTCCTACGAGCAGTACTTC.

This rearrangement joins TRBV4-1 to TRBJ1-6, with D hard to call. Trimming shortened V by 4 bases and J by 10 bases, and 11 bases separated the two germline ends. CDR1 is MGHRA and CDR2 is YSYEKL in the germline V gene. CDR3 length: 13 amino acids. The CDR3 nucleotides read TGCGCCAGCAGCCTATCGGGAGAGTCACCCCTCCACTTT. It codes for CASSLSGESPLHF.

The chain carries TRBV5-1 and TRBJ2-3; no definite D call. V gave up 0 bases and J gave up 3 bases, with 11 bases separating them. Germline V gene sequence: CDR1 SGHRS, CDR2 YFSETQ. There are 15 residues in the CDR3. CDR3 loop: CASSLVVGRTDTQYF. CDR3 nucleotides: TGCGCCAGCAGCTTGGTGGTCGGTAGGACAGATACGCAGTATTTT.

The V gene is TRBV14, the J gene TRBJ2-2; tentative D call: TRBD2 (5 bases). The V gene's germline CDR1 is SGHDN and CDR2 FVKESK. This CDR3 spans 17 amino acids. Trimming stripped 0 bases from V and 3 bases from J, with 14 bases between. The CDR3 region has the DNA TGTGCCAGCAGCCAAGAGAGTGCAGGACTTGACACCGGGGAGCTGTTTTTT. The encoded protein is CASSQESAGLDTGELFF.

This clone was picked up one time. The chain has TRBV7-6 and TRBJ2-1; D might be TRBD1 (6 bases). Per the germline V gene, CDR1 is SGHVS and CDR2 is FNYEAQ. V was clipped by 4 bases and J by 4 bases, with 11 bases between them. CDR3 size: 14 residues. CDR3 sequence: CASSSRGTYNEQFF. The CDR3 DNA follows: TGTGCCAGCAGCTCGAGGGGGACATACAATGAGCAGTTCTTC. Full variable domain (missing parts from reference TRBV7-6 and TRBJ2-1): GAGVSQSPRYKVTKRGQDVALRCDPISGHVSLYWYRQALGQGPEFLTYFNYEAQQDKSGLPNDRFSAERPEGSISTLTIQRTEQRDSAMYRCASSSRGTYNEQFFGPGTRLTVL.

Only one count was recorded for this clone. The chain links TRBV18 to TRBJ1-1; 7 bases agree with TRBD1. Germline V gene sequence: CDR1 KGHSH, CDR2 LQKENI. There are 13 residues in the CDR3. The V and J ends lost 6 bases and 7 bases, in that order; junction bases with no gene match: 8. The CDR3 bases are TGTGCCAGCTCCCCAGGGGGGTTGTTTGAAGCTTTCTTT. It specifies CASSPGGLFEAFF.

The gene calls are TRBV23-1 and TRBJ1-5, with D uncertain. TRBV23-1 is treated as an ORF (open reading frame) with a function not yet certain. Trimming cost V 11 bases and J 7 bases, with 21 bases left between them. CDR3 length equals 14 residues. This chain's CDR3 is CAPAGGKERQPQHF. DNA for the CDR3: TGCGCCCCCGCAGGAGGGAAGGAAAGGCAGCCCCAGCATTTT.

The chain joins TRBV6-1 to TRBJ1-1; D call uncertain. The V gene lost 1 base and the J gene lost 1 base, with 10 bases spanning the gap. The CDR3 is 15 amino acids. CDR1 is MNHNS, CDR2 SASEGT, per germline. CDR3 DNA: TGTGCCAGCAGTGAAGGTTGGGCGGCGAACACTGAAGCTTTCTTT. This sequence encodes CASSEGWAANTEAFF.

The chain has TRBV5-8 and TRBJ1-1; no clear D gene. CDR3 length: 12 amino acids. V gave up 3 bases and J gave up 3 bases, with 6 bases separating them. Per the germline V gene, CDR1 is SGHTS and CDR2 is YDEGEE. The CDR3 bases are TGTGCCAGCAGCTCAAAACACACTGAAGCTTTCTTT. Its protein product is CASSSKHTEAFF.

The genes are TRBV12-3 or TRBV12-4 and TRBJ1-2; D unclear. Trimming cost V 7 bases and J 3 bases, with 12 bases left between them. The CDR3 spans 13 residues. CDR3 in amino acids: CASTLNLYYGYTF. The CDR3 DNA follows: TGTGCCAGCACTTTGAACCTTTACTATGGCTACACCTTC.

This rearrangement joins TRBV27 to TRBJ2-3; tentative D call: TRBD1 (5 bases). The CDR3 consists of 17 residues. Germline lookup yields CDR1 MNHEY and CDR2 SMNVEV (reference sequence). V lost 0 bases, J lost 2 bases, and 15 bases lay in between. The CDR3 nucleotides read TGTGCCAGCAGTTTATCGCCAGGGATCGGCGACACAGATACGCAGTATTTT. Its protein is CASSLSPGIGDTDTQYF.

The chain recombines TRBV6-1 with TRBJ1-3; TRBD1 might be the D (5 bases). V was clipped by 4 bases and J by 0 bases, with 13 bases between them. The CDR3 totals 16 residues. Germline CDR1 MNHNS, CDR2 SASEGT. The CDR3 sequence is CASSGPQGSSGNTIYF. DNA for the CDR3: TGTGCCAGCAGTGGTCCCCAGGGATCCTCTGGAAACACCATATATTTT.

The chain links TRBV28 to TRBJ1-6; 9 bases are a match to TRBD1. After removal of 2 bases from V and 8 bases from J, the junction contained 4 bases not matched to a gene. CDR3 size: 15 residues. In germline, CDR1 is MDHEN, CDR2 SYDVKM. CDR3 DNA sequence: TGTGCCAGCAGTTTAGGGACAGGGTTAGATTCACCCCTCCACTTT. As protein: CASSLGTGLDSPLHF.

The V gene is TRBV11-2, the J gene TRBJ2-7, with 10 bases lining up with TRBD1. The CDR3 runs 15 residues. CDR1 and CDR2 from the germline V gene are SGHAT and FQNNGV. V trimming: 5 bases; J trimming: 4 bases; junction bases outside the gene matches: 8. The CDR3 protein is CASSPGQGGRYEQYF. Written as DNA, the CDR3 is TGTGCCAGCAGCCCCGGACAGGGGGGACGTTACGAGCAGTACTTC.

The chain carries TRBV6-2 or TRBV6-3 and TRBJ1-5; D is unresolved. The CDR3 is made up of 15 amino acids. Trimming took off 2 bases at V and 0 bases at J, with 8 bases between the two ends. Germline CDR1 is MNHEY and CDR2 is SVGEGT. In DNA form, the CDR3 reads TGTGCCAGCAGTTACGGCCTAGATAGCAATCAGCCCCAGCATTTT. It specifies CASSYGLDSNQPQHF.

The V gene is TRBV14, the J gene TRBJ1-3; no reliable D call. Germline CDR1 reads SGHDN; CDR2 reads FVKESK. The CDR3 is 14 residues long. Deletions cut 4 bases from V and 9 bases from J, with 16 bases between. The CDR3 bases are TGTGCCAGCAGCCGACCGGCGCACTGGGGCACCATATATTTT. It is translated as CASSRPAHWGTIYF.